Listed below are T cell receptor beta chains from one sample, sequenced in a study of blood T cell repertoires in COVID-19. TCRdb's table, derived via immunoSEQ multiplex PCR, lists solely in-frame clones and lacks some. Among around 300,000 clones listed, approximately 91% were seen once. Sequenced sample: peripheral blood. These receptor sequences come from a woman aged 40 to 50 who had recovered from COVID-19. Both conserved end residues are part of each CDR3. D genes are given only for firm matches. Size values are once, few and many counts, or a class for expanded clones, and some rows have none.

cdr3_length | d_call | j_call | v_call | clone_size | cdr3_nt | cdr3_aa
16 | - | TRBJ1-2 | TRBV7-6 | - | TGTGCCAGCAGCTTAATCCGGCCGACATCTGGCTATGGCTACACCTTC | CASSLIRPTSGYGYTF
13 | - | TRBJ1-3 | TRBV2 | - | TGTGCCACGCAACAGGGTTTCGGAAACACCATATATTTT | CATQQGFGNTIYF
16 | TRBD2 | TRBJ2-5 | TRBV7-2 | once | TGTGCCAGCAGCTTAGACTCAGCGGGAGGAGGAGAGACCCAGTACTTC | CASSLDSAGGGETQYF
15 | - | TRBJ1-4 | TRBV30 | - | TGTGCCTGGAGTGTCCGCGCAGGGCTAAATGAAAAACTGTTTTTT | CAWSVRAGLNEKLFF
12 | - | TRBJ2-1 | TRBV30 | - | TGTGCCTGGAGTCTGGGACTCAATGAGCAGTTCTTC | CAWSLGLNEQFF
16 | - | TRBJ2-3 | TRBV12-1 | once | TGTGCCAGCAGCTCTACCTGGCGGGACCCCACAGATACGCAGTATTTT | CASSSTWRDPTDTQYF
13 | - | TRBJ2-1 | TRBV12-3/TRBV12-4 | - | TGTGCCAGCAGTTTAGTGTCCGGCAATGAGCAGTTCTTC | CASSLVSGNEQFF
16 | TRBD1 | TRBJ2-3 | TRBV3-1/TRBV3-2 | once | TGTGCCAGCAGCCGCTCCGGGACAGGGGTACCAGATACGCAGTATTTT | CASSRSGTGVPDTQYF
11 | - | TRBJ2-7 | TRBV11-2 | - | TGTGCCAGCAGCTCCTCGTACGAGCAGTACTTC | CASSSSYEQYF
14 | - | TRBJ1-2 | TRBV30 | once | TGTGCCTGGAGTGTACATGAGGGTTCCTATGGCTACACCTTC | CAWSVHEGSYGYTF
16 | TRBD2 | TRBJ2-5 | TRBV19 | - | TGTGCCAGTAGTTTATGGACTAGCGGGAGCCAAGAGACCCAGTACTTC | CASSLWTSGSQETQYF
13 | TRBD2 | TRBJ2-1 | TRBV30 | - | TGTGCCTCGGACACTAGCGGATACAATGAGCAGTTCTTC | CASDTSGYNEQFF
14 | TRBD2 | TRBJ2-7 | TRBV6-5 | - | TGTGCCAGCCGATTGACTAGCGGGAGTTACGAGCAGTACTTC | CASRLTSGSYEQYF
18 | - | TRBJ2-1 | TRBV3-1/TRBV3-2 | - | TGTGCCAGCAGCCAGGACCCGAGATCAGGGTTCTCCTACAATGAGCAGTTCTTC | CASSQDPRSGFSYNEQFF
15 | TRBD2 | TRBJ2-1 | TRBV10-3 | - | TGTGCCATCAGTGAAGTAGCGGGGGGTCGTGGTGAGCAGTTCTTC | CAISEVAGGRGEQFF
15 | - | TRBJ2-7 | TRBV3-1/TRBV3-2 | - | TGTGCCAGCAGCCAAGCTGGGGTAGCGGCCTACGAGCAGTACTTC | CASSQAGVAAYEQYF
15 | TRBD2 | TRBJ2-1 | TRBV11-3 | - | TGTGCCAGCAGCCCGGGACTAGCGGGAGAGAATGAGCAGTTCTTC | CASSPGLAGENEQFF
17 | - | TRBJ2-6 | TRBV18 | - | TGTGCCAGCTCACCTGCAGGGGCGTCGTTCGGGGCCAACGTCCTGACTTTC | CASSPAGASFGANVLTF
16 | - | TRBJ1-3 | TRBV5-4 | - | TGTGCCAGCAGCTTGGATCGGGTAGGCTCTGGAAACACCATATATTTT | CASSLDRVGSGNTIYF
15 | - | TRBJ2-3 | TRBV29-1 | - | TGCAGCGTCCAAATACTAGGGGGACACACAGATACGCAGTATTTT | CSVQILGGHTDTQYF
17 | - | TRBJ2-1 | TRBV4-2 | once | TGTGCCAGCAGCCAAGATGAGAGCGCGAGCTCCTACAATGAGCAGTTCTTC | CASSQDESASSYNEQFF
16 | TRBD1 | TRBJ1-5 | TRBV6-1 | few | TGTGCCAGCAGTGAATTGGGGACAGGGGGCAATCAGCCCCAGCATTTT | CASSELGTGGNQPQHF
13 | - | TRBJ2-1 | TRBV12-3/TRBV12-4 | - | TGTGCCAGCAGCGACGCTCCGGGAGCACAGAAGTTCTTC | CASSDAPGAQKFF
15 | TRBD2 | TRBJ2-3 | TRBV19 | - | TGTGCCAGTAGTCCAAGGACTAGCGGGGTTGATACGCAGTATTTT | CASSPRTSGVDTQYF
15 | TRBD2 | TRBJ2-7 | TRBV3-1/TRBV3-2 | - | TGTGCCAGCAGCCAAGTGCGCCTAGCGGGGTACGAGCAGTACTTC | CASSQVRLAGYEQYF
12 | TRBD2 | TRBJ2-5 | TRBV2 | once | TGTGCCATCCCGAACGGGGGGGAGACCCAGTACTTC | CAIPNGGETQYF
15 | TRBD1 | TRBJ1-1 | TRBV7-6 | - | TGTGCCAGCAGCTTAGCGCAGGGGGCGGGTACTGAAGCTTTCTTT | CASSLAQGAGTEAFF